Given below is one TCR beta chain in context. Antigen specificity is unknown. TCRdb re-analysed the 5' RACE reads in MiXCR, keeping a single row per CDR3 protein. Of around 480,000 distinct CDR3 sequences listed, over 11% are singletons. This CDR3 has 12 amino acids. V was shortened by 6 bases and J by 3 bases, with 9 bases between the two germline ends. Looked up from germline, CDR1 is DFQATT and CDR2 is SNEGSKA (reference sequence). The data belong to a study of identical twins. Study-wide results and limits: Cross-sectional statistics, not tracking of the same donors, supported the conclusions. Among out-of-frame alpha sequences shared by twins, low generation probability occurred in excess.

These data were likewise used in another study, on yellow fever vaccine responses in identical twins.

The sequenced material came from CD4+ T cells sorted from blood. V is TRBV20-1 and J is TRBJ2-1, with D possibly TRBD1 on 6 matching bases. This TCR was sampled from a woman aged 18-35 years in good health. The CDR3 DNA sequence: TGCAGTGCCTGGGACAACTACAATGAGCAGTTCTTC. Amino acids: CSAWDNYNEQFF.